This T cell receptor (beta chain) stems from a study of cytomegalovirus exposure and HLA in healthy donors. PCR was performed using 60 Vbeta and 13 Jbeta primers. Measured with immunoSEQ multiplex PCR; TCRdb has only the in-frame clones, and not every one. The sample has approximately 100,000 clones, roughly 80% seen once. The V and J ends lost 2 bases and 1 base respectively, with 15 bases between them. The V gene's germline CDR1 is GTSNPN and CDR2 SVGIG (reference sequence). The CDR3 runs to 16 residues. Sequencing was carried out using PBMCs. The TCR was taken from a man aged 55-75 years in good health and CMV-seronegative. V gene TRBV30 combines with J gene TRBJ2-1; the D gene is possibly TRBD1 (5 bases). CDR3 amino acids: CAWSPSWGRSYNEQFF. The CDR3, as DNA: TGTGCCTGGAGTCCCTCGTGGGGCCGGTCCTACAATGAGCAGTTCTTC.